This T cell receptor beta chain emerged from a study of control samples from healthy donors and cancer patients. Trimming removed 5 bases at V and 9 bases at J, with 20 bases between. There are 15 residues in the CDR3. Germline V CDR1 and CDR2: SGHTA, FQGNSA. The protocol was immunoSEQ multiplex PCR, while the TCRdb copy is restricted to in-frame clones and leaves out a portion. The table has more than 95,000 clones, 85% to 95% seen once. The genes are TRBV7-2 and TRBJ2-1; no definite D call. The sample taken for sequencing was PBMCs. The clonotype comes from a man of 80 years or more with head and neck cancer. This CDR3 reads CASSRSPIQPGEQFF. CDR3 nucleotides: TGTGCCAGCAGCCGCTCCCCAATCCAACCAGGTGAGCAGTTCTTC.